These 20 T cell receptor beta chains originate from one sample sequenced in a study of glioma-infiltrating T cells. The iRepertoire nested amplicon-rescue multiplex PCR amplified TCR alpha and beta CDR3s from RNA. From the multiplex PCR reads, TCRdb called clonotypes with MiXCR, one entry per CDR3 protein. The data hold fewer than 200,000 distinct CDR3 sequences, with 25% to 35% observed a single time. Sequenced: glioma tissue, nonneoplastic brain tissue, or PBMCs (not recorded which). The receptors were gathered from a human donor with low-grade glioma or glioblastoma, undergoing nonglioma brain surgery, or in good health (not recorded which).

This clonotype has a count of ten or more. This rearrangement joins TRBV7-8 to TRBJ1-6; D possibly corresponds to TRBD1 (6 bases). Germline V gene data show CDR1 as SGHVS and CDR2 as FQNEAQ. V was cut by 1 base and J by 4 bases, with 17 bases left in between. The CDR3 consists of 18 residues. This CDR3 reads CASSLGFHVDRYNSPLHF. Written as DNA, the CDR3 is TGTGCCAGCAGCTTAGGATTTCATGTGGACAGATATAATTCACCCCTCCACTTT.

This rearrangement joins TRBV5-1 to TRBJ1-5, with unresolved D. The CDR3 length is 16 residues. Trimming stripped 0 bases from V and 2 bases from J, with 12 bases between. Germline lookup yields CDR1 SGHRS and CDR2 YFSETQ. The CDR3 region has the DNA TGCGCCAGCAGCTTGGATGGCTCTGGGGGCAATCAGCCCCAGCATTTT. Residues: CASSLDGSGGNQPQHF.

Worth noting for this clonotype: Relative to the germline gene, one junction end is altered; a read error may explain this. The V gene is TRBV18, the J gene TRBJ1-1, with D uncertain. This CDR3 is 11 amino acids long. Germline V gene data show CDR1 as KGHSH and CDR2 as LQKENI. The CDR3 coding sequence is TGTGCCATCTCACCTGACACTGAAGCTTTCTTT. Protein: CAISPDTEAFF. Combining the CDR3 with reference TRBV18 and TRBJ1-1 gives the whole variable domain NAGVMQNPRHLVRRRGQEARLRCSPMKGHSHVYWYRQLPEEGLKFMVYLQKENIIDESGMPKERFSAEFPKEGPSILRIQQVVRGDSAAYFCAISPDTEAFFGQGTRLTVV.

The J gene is TRBJ2-7, the V gene TRBV28; D remains unclear. The CDR3 sequence is 14 residues long. Germline lookup yields CDR1 MDHEN and CDR2 SYDVKM. V lost 6 bases, J lost 0 bases, and 12 bases lay in between. The DNA for the CDR3 is TGTGCCAGCAGATTAAGGCAGCTCTCCTACGAGCAGTACTTC. Translation: CASRLRQLSYEQYF.

The sample holds many counts of this clonotype. This chain connects TRBV2 to TRBJ2-3; D call uncertain. The CDR3 is made up of 12 amino acids. Trimming removed 6 bases at V and 3 bases at J, with 7 bases between. Looked up from germline, CDR1 is SNHLY and CDR2 is FYNNEI. The CDR3 DNA is TGTGCCAGCAGGATGCAGACAGATACGCAGTATTTT. Protein product: CASRMQTDTQYF. Full variable domain (missing parts from reference TRBV2 and TRBJ2-3): EPEVTQTPSHQVTQMGQEVILRCVPISNHLYFYWYRQILGQKVEFLVSFYNNEISEKSEIFDDQFSVERPDGSNFTLKIRSTKLEDSAMYFCASRMQTDTQYFGPGTRLTVL.

This clonotype was seen more than once but under ten times. The V call is TRBV7-9, the J call TRBJ2-7; D call uncertain. The CDR3 sequence is 13 residues long. The germline V and J ends were trimmed by 3 bases and 3 bases, with 9 bases remaining between them. Germline-derived CDR1 and CDR2 are SEHNR and FQNEAQ (reference sequence). CDR3 in amino acids: CASSFGVNYEQYF. CDR3 sequence (DNA): TGTGCCAGCAGCTTCGGAGTGAACTACGAGCAGTACTTC.

This clonotype occurred many times. The chain uses TRBV20-1 and TRBJ2-1; 7 positions agree with TRBD2. Germline loops: CDR1 DFQATT, CDR2 SNEGSKA (reference sequence). CDR3 length: 16 residues. Trimming removed 2 bases from V and 8 bases from J; junction bases left unmatched: 15. CDR3 DNA: TGCAGTGCTAGACGGCTAGCGGCACCCCCTAGGCATGAGCAGTTCTTC. Its translation is CSARRLAAPPRHEQFF.

This clonotype showed up many times. The chain joins TRBV6-2 or TRBV6-3 to TRBJ2-2, with 7 bases aligning to TRBD2. CDR3 length: 14 amino acids. Germline V gene data show CDR1 as MNHEY and CDR2 as SVGEGT. V lost 11 bases and J lost 6; bases outside the gene matches: 12. The CDR3 is CAGGRAGTSGELFF. The DNA for the CDR3 is TGTGCCGGGGGTCGAGCGGGGACCTCCGGGGAGCTGTTTTTT.

Comments on this clonotype: Without the conserved terminal phenylalanine or tryptophan, this CDR3 likely stems from a read error. The chain has TRBV20-1 and TRBJ2-3, with 12 bases fitting TRBD2. Germline values: CDR1 DFQATT, CDR2 SNEGSKA (reference sequence). The CDR3 loop spans 13 amino acids. V lost 8 bases to trimming and J lost 12 bases; unmatched junction nucleotides: 12. CDR3 DNA: TGCAGTACCAGGACTAGCGGGGTAGAGACCCAGTATTTA. Translated, it gives CSTRTSGVETQYL.

For this clonotype: Because the CDR3 is missing its conserved closing phenylalanine or tryptophan, this is likely a read error. The V and J genes are TRBV20-1 and TRBJ1-4; the D gene is possibly TRBD1 (5 bases). Trimming removed 3 bases from V and 4 bases from J, with 15 bases in between. The CDR3 loop spans 15 amino acids. CDR1 and CDR2 from the germline V gene are DFQATT and SNEGSKA (reference sequence). This chain's CDR3 is CSARKAEGNNEKLFL. CDR3 sequence (DNA): TGCAGTGCTAGGAAGGCGGAGGGGAATAATGAAAAACTGTTTTTG.

There are a few counts of this clonotype. The genes are TRBV20-1 and TRBJ2-2, with D possibly being TRBD2 (5 bases). The CDR3 sequence is 13 residues long. The germline gives CDR1 DFQATT, CDR2 SNEGSKA (reference sequence). The CDR3 sequence: CSPERFGTGELFF. The CDR3 bases are TGCAGCCCGGAGCGGTTCGGGACCGGGGAGCTGTTTTTT.

Points on this clonotype: Sequence at one end of the junction differs from germline and may be a read error. The chain uses TRBV28 and TRBJ2-5, with D perhaps matching TRBD2 (6 bases). Germline assignment: CDR1 MDHEN and CDR2 SYDVKM. The CDR3 covers 17 residues. The CDR3 DNA reads TGTGCCAGCAGTTTATCCCCCCGGAGGGGCCAACAAGAGACCAAGTACTTC. It codes for CASSLSPRRGQQETKYF.

This clonotype has more than one count but fewer than ten. V gene TRBV5-4 combines with J gene TRBJ2-7; D is unclear. The V end lost 1 base, the J end lost 2 bases, and 10 bases lay between the germline ends. This CDR3 has 14 residues. CDR1 is SGHNT and CDR2 is YYREEE in the germline V gene (reference sequence). For the CDR3, the DNA is TGTGCCAGCAGCTTGTTCGGGTTCCCCTACGAGCAGTACTTC. This codes for CASSLFGFPYEQYF.

This clonotype was recorded many times. This chain uses TRBV4-1 with TRBJ1-1; TRBD1 is a possible D gene (5 bases). The germline gives CDR1 MGHRA, CDR2 YSYEKL. The CDR3 runs to 14 residues. Trimming removed 2 bases from V and 2 bases from J, with 9 bases in between. The CDR3 is CASSQFGGNTEAFF. The CDR3 nucleotides are TGCGCCAGCAGCCAATTCGGGGGAAACACTGAAGCTTTCTTT.

This clonotype was seen at least ten times. The chain links TRBV27 to TRBJ1-6; D uncertain. V was trimmed by 5 bases and J by 11 bases, leaving 19 bases between them. Germline V gives CDR1 MNHEY, CDR2 SMNVEV (reference sequence). There are 15 residues in the CDR3. The DNA for the CDR3 is TGTGCCAGCAGTCCCACCGGGGTCCCATTGACACCCCTCCACTTT. This gives the protein CASSPTGVPLTPLHF.

A remark on this clonotype: A much larger clone is a single base away; this may be a read error. This chain connects TRBV29-1 to TRBJ1-2; no clear D. CDR1 is SQVTM, CDR2 ANQGSEA, per germline. The CDR3 runs to 12 residues. The V end was cut by 6 bases, the J end by 4 bases, with 12 bases between. This CDR3 reads CSVQKGGYGYTF. The CDR3 DNA reads as TGCAGCGTCCAGAAGGGCGGCTATGGCTACACCTTC.

Details on this clonotype: Since no conserved phenylalanine or tryptophan closes the CDR3, a read error is the likely cause. The DNA is left out, because the CDR3 cannot be placed on it with certainty; the CDR3 is given as TCRdb lists it. The chain couples TRBV27 to TRBJ1-6. The CDR3 has 18 residues if both end residues are counted. Germline CDR1 reads MNHEY; CDR2 reads SMNVEV (reference sequence). CDR3 residues: CASRLYPGGVSYNSPLQG.

Regarding this clonotype: The junction shows a germline mismatch at one end, possibly a read error. The chain combines TRBV4-3 with TRBJ1-5; D unclear. The CDR3 runs 16 residues. Germline CDR1 LGHNA, CDR2 YSLEER. The CDR3 coding sequence is TGCGCCAGCAGCCCGGCGGCGGGCTTCAGCAATCAGCACCAGCATTTT. Its protein product is CASSPAAGFSNQHQHF.

Regarding this clonotype: Its ends do not fully match the called genes, so a read error is possible. This sequence joins TRBV6-1 and TRBJ1-1, with no clear D. The CDR3 runs 14 residues. Germline CDR1 and CDR2: MNHNS and SASEGT. The chain's CDR3 is CVSSPRVMNTEALF. The CDR3 DNA is TGTGTTAGCAGTCCGCGGGTAATGAACACTGAAGCTCTCTTT.

Comments on this clonotype: A much more abundant neighbour one base away suggests this may be a read error. The V gene is TRBV6-2 or TRBV6-3, the J gene TRBJ1-1; D is perhaps TRBD1 (6 bases). Germline CDR1 reads MNHEY; CDR2 reads SVGEGT. The CDR3 extends over 15 amino acids. Here the CDR3 reads CTSSYSQGSGTEAFF. The CDR3 DNA follows: TGTACCAGCAGTTACAGCCAGGGGAGTGGCACTGAAGCTTTCTTT.